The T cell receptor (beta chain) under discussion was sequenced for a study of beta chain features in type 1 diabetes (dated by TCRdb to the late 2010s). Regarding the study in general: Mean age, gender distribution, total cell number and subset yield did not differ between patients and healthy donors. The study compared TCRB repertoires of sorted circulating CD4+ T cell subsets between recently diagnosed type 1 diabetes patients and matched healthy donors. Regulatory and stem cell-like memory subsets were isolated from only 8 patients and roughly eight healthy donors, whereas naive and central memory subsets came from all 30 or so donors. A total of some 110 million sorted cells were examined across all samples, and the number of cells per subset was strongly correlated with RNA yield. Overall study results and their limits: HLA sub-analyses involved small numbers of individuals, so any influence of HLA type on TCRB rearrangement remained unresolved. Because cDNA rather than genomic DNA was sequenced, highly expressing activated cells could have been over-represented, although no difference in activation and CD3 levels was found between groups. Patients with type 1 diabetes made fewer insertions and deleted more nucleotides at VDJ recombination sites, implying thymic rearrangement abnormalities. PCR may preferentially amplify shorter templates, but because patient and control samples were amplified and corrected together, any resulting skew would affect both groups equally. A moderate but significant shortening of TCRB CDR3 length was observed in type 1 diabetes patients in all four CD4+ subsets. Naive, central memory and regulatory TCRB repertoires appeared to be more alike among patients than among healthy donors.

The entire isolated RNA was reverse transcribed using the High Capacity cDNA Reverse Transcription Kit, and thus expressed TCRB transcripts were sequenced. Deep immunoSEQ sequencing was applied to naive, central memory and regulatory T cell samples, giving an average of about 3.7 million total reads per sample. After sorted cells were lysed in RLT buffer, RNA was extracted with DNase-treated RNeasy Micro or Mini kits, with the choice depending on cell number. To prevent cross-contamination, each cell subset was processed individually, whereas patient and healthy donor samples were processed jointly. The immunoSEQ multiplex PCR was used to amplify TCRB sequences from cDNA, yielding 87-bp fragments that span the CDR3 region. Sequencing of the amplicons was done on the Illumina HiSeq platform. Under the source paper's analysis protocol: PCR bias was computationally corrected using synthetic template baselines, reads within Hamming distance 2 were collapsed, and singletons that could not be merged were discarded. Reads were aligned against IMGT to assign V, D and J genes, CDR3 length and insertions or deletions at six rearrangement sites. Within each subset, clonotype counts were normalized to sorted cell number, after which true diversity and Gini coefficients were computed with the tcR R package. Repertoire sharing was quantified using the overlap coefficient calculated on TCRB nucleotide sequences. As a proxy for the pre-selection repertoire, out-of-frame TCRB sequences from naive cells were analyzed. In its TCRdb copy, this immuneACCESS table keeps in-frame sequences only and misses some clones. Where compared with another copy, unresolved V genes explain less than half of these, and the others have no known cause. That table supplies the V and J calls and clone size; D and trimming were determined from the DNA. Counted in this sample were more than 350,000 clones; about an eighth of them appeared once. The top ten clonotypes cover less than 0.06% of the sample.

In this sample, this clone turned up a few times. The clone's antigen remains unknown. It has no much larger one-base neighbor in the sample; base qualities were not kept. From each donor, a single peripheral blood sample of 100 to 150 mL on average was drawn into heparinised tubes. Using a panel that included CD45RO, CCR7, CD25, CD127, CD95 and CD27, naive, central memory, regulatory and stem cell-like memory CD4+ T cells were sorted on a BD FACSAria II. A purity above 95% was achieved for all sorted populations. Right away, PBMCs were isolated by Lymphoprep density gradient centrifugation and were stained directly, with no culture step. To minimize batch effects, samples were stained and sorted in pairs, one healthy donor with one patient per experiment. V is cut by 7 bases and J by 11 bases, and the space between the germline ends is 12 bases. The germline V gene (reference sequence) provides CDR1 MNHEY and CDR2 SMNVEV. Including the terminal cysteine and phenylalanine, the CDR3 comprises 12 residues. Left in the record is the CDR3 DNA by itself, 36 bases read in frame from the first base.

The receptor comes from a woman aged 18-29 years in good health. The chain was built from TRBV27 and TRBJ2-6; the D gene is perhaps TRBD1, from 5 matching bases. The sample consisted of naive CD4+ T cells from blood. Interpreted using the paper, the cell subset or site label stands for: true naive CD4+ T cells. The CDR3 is CASTNRPDVLTF. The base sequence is TGTGCCAGCACGAACAGGCCGGACGTCCTGACTTTC.